The T cell receptor (beta chain) described here comes from a study of blood T cell repertoires in COVID-19. The overall study: COVID-19 samples, acute and convalescent, were from the United States, Italy and Spain.

Source study methods: By means of reference gene primer amplification, nucleated cell counts were estimated. The protocol was immunoSEQ multiplex PCR, while the TCRdb copy is restricted to in-frame clones and leaves out a portion. V and J calls and clone size follow that table, whereas D and trimming were derived from the DNA. The repertoire includes around 75,000 clones, roughly 78% of them detected once, and 5.4% sits in the top ten. V lost 7 bases to trimming and J lost 0 bases, with 15 bases between them. Germline loops: CDR1 MNHEY, CDR2 SVGAGI. The CDR3 is made up of 15 amino acids. The rearrangement joins TRBV6-5 to TRBJ1-1; D remains ambiguous. This clonotype was obtained from a woman at least 80 years old with active or convalescent COVID-19. Sequenced: peripheral blood. CDR3 protein: CASTLLRELNTEAFF. CDR3 bases: TGTGCCAGCACCCTGTTACGGGAGTTGAACACTGAAGCTTTCTTT.